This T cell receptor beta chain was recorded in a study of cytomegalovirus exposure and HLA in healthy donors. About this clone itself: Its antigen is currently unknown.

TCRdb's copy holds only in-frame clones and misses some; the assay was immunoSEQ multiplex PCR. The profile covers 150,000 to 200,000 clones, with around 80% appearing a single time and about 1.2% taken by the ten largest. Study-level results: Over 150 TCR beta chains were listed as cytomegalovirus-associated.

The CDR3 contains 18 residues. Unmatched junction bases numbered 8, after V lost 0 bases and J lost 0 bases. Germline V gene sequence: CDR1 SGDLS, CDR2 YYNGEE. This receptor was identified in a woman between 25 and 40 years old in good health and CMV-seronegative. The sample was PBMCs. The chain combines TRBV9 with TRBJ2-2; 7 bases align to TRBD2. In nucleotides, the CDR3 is TGTGCCAGCAGCGTAGGGAGGGACTATCACGCGAACACCGGGGAGCTGTTTTTT. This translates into CASSVGRDYHANTGELFF.